This TCR beta chain was recorded in a study of regulatory T cells in long-lasting Graves disease (dated by TCRdb to the early 2020s). Regarding the complete study: Antithyroid drugs had been taken for less than 3 months by newly diagnosed Graves' disease patients. This study used TCR sequencing and RNA sequencing of peripheral blood to compare persistent Graves' disease patients against newly diagnosed Graves' disease patients. The study was registered as a clinical trial and conducted in China. A total of some 33 samples were covered by TCR sequencing, comprising 13 persistent and approximately 20 newly diagnosed Graves' disease patients. Here is what the overall study found, with its caveats: Only peripheral blood was studied, because thyroid tissue, the primary lesion, was inaccessible. Lower TCR Shannon entropy and fewer highly expanded clones were observed in persistent Graves' disease patients than in newly diagnosed patients, which suggested clonal expansion. Sequencing and analysis were restricted to the TCR beta chain. As a limitation, the authors acknowledged that the small sample size may reduce accuracy. Preferential use of TRBV28, TRBJ1-2 and TRBJ2-5 was observed in persistent disease, whereas TRBV20-1 and TRBJ2-1 were favored in newly diagnosed disease. More public clonotypes were shared among persistent patients (around 3,000) than among newly diagnosed patients (966).

With respect to this clonotype: Its recognized antigen is unknown. No per-base quality is available; no much larger clone lies one base away.

The time point label here, explained by the study, means: newly diagnosed GD, antithyroid drugs for less than 3 months. For both TCR sequencing and RNA sequencing, RNA was extracted from PBMCs in TRIzol. The diagnosis of Graves' disease followed American Thyroid Association guidelines. Patients for the study were recruited at an endocrinology department in Xi'an, China. From each patient, around 9 milliliters of peripheral blood was collected into an EDTA anticoagulant tube. Ficoll Paque Plus density gradient separation was used to isolate PBMCs, and no additional T cell sorting was done. An Agilent 2100 Bioanalyzer and agarose gel were used to check RNA quality, while a NanoDrop 2000 measured RNA concentration. The library was generated by multiplex PCR. For sequencing, an Illumina HiSeq 4000 was employed. CDR3 regions were amplified by Arm-PCR with iRepertoire HTBI primers to construct TCR beta libraries. Gel purification was performed on PCR products prior to sequencing. The original methods were these. A total of 62 TRBV and 14 TRBJ segments were identified across samples and were used for gene usage analysis of CDR3 amino acid clonotypes. Filtered high-quality paired reads were merged into contigs using COPE and FqMerger. BLAST was used to align contigs to IMGT TRBV, TRBD and TRBJ reference genes, and CDR3 was defined according to IMGT. Any clonotype with a frequency above 0.1% was counted as a highly expanded clone. Shannon entropy served as the measure of repertoire diversity, while the Gini coefficient captured V-J evenness. Public clonotypes were defined as clonotypes shared by more than one individual. Using fastp trimming at Q25 and MiXCR clonotype assembly, TCRdb reanalyzed the public sequencing data and kept in-frame beta chains. Under each unique CDR3 protein, matching rows form one entry showing the most common genes and DNA. TCRdb assigned the V and J calls; the authors' analysis was not used. This sample has 350,000 to 450,000 distinct CDR3 sequences in its table, and 15% of those were observed once. The ten largest clones add up to roughly 8% of the sample.

Taken from the germline V gene, the CDR1 and CDR2 loops are SGDLS and YYNGEE. V is pared back by 7 bases and J by 6 bases, with 16 bases lying between the germline termini. Including cysteine and phenylalanine, the CDR3 has 13 amino acids. The sequence is cut down to CDR3 DNA, 39 bases in frame from base 1. Separately, the same data were catalogued under a study of T cells in Graves' hyperthyroidism and ophthalmopathy. Per that second paper: Stable Graves' hyperthyroidism was defined as no progression to ophthalmopathy during 18 months of follow-up. The hyperthyroidism patients were between 18 and 65 years old and newly diagnosed, with a disease duration of less than 2 months. The study excluded patients with uncontrolled infections, other autoimmune diseases, pregnancy or lactation. Diagnoses were established on the basis of clinical symptoms, serum thyroxine and TRAb, thyroid ultrasound, and orbital computed tomography. The first round of RT-PCR for the TCR CDR3 was performed with the HTBI primer set and the Qiagen OneStep RT-PCR kit. Blood samples also contained most of the expanded thyroid clonotypes (frequency above 0.001), which suggests that blood repertoires may reflect thyroid immune responses. Ophthalmopathy was separated from stable hyperthyroidism by a 13 V-J signature model, with roughly 88% sensitivity and approximately 84% specificity obtained in cross-validation and 80%/75% obtained in testing. In validation, the model predicted progression to ophthalmopathy a median of about 6.8 months before onset, with over 55% sensitivity and about 72% specificity. To identify distinguishing TCR V-J signatures, a discovery cohort of around 100 patients was used, comprising fewer than 45 with Graves' ophthalmopathy and some 57 with stable Graves' hyperthyroidism. Prospective prediction of ophthalmopathy was tested in an independent validation cohort consisting of 18 hyperthyroidism patients and some 16 patients who later progressed to ophthalmopathy. The roughly 90 discovery patients were divided at random into training and test sets in a 7:3 ratio. In addition, the study compared T-cell repertoires in thyroid tissue and in blood from several Graves' hyperthyroidism patients. Once sampling was done, hyperthyroidism patients were given methimazole at a starting dose of 30 mg daily, whereas ophthalmopathy patients were given high-dose intravenous methylprednisolone. A second multiplex PCR round built the libraries, followed by size selection and purification. Libraries were sequenced paired-end with 100 bp reads on an Illumina HiSeq2000. SOAPnuke was used to process the raw data, with reads discarded if the reads contained adapters or uncalled bases, had a mean Phred below 15, or lacked an exact constant-primer or identifier match. High-quality paired reads were merged using COPE v1.2.5, and each unique nucleotide sequence was defined as a clonotype. MiTCR v1.1 was used to align the clonotypes against IMGT TRBV, TRBD and TRBJ reference segments. Only V-J combinations with frequency above 0.0001, covering about 99% of repertoires, were analysed. A TCS score was defined as the ratio between F50 (clonal expansion) and ExV (chaos), using BLOSUM62-based TCRdist between CDR3 peptides within each V-J. Welch's t-statistics and random forest reduced around 510 V-J features to 10 to 15, which were used in a naive Bayes classifier (R e1071). Sample size was not statistically predetermined, and investigators were not blinded to group allocation. The paper reports TCR Vbeta CDR3 sequencing of over 130 peripheral blood samples: around 45 ophthalmopathy, 75 to 80 hyperthyroidism and around 17 progressor patients.

The chain is encoded by TRBV9 joined to TRBJ1-1; tentative D gene TRBD1, with 6 bases matching. The input for sequencing was peripheral blood mononuclear cells (PBMCs), taken at new diagnosis, from a patient treated with antithyroid drugs. This TCR was sampled from a woman in her thirties or forties with Graves disease. Donor details come from another sample of the same person, matched by shared clones. This receptor carries the CDR3 CASGRGGGSEAFF. The DNA sequence is given as TGTGCCAGCGGCCGAGGGGGGGGATCTGAAGCTTTCTTT. Full variable domain (CDR3 extended with the reference TRBV9 and TRBJ1-1 proteins): DSGVTQTPKHLITATGQRVTLRCSPRSGDLSVYWYQQSLDQGLQFLIQYYNGEERAKGNILERFSAQQFPDLHSELNLSSLELGDSALYFCASGRGGGSEAFFGQGTRLTVV.